These 31 T cell receptor beta chains were sequenced from one sample in a study of blood T cell repertoires in COVID-19. The data were produced by immunoSEQ multiplex PCR, yet TCRdb's version contains in-frame clones alone and is incomplete. The table includes 100,000 to 130,000 clones, 65% to 80% detected once. The sample consisted of peripheral blood. These receptors were taken from a man aged 70-80 years with acute or convalescent COVID-19.

This clone appeared a few times. The chain employs TRBV7-2 and TRBJ1-2; the D gene is possibly TRBD1 (6 bases). CDR3 length: 12 residues. Germline assignment: CDR1 SGHTA and CDR2 FQGNSA. With 4 bases removed from V and 4 bases from J, the gap between germline ends came to 7 bases. The DNA of the CDR3 is TGTGCCAGCAGCTCCAGGGGCTATGGCTACACCTTC. It is translated as CASSSRGYGYTF. The full variable domain, with the rest looked up from reference TRBV7-2 and TRBJ1-2, is GAGVSQSPSNKVTEKGKDVELRCDPISGHTALYWYRQSLGQGLEFLIYFQGNSAPDKSGLPSDRFSAERTGGSVSTLTIQRTQQEDSAVYLCASSSRGYGYTFGSGTRLTVV.

The gene calls are TRBV21-1 and TRBJ2-1; the D call in the table, TRBD2, was not verified against the DNA. TRBV21-1 counts as a pseudogene. There are 19 residues in the CDR3. The CDR3 sequence: CASSKGGLGLAPSYNEQFF. The CDR3 nucleotides are TGTGCCAGCAGCAAAGGAGGGTTGGGACTAGCGCCCTCCTACAATGAGCAGTTCTTC.

This chain connects TRBV5-1 to TRBJ2-3, with a weak D call TRBD2 (5 bases). The length of the CDR3 is 14 residues. The V gene's germline CDR1 is SGHRS and CDR2 YFSETQ. V lost 5 bases and J lost 2, with 12 bases in between. CDR3 amino acids: CASRLGGATDTQYF. In DNA, the CDR3 is TGCGCCAGCAGGCTAGGAGGAGCCACAGATACGCAGTATTTT. The whole variable domain, remainder taken from reference TRBV5-1 and TRBJ2-3, is KAGVTQTPRYLIKTRGQQVTLSCSPISGHRSVSWYQQTPGQGLQFLFEYFSETQRNKGNFPGRFSGRQFSNSRSEMNVSTLELGDSALYLCASRLGGATDTQYFGPGTRLTVL.

V is TRBV2 and J is TRBJ2-5; tentatively, D is TRBD2 (6 bases). The CDR3 loop spans 14 amino acids. Germline V lookup: CDR1 SNHLY, CDR2 FYNNEI. Trimming stripped 4 bases from V and 2 bases from J, with 11 bases between. The DNA of the CDR3 is TGTGCCAGCAGTGTAAGGAGGGAACAAGAGACCCAGTACTTC. As protein: CASSVRREQETQYF.

This chain connects TRBV10-3 to TRBJ2-2, with 10 bases that match TRBD1. From germline, CDR1 is ENHRY and CDR2 SYGVKD. The CDR3 contains 14 residues. Trimming took 6 bases from V and 5 from J; bases not matched to a gene: 3. The CDR3 region has the DNA TGTGCCATCAGCAGGGACAGGGGAACCGGGGAGCTGTTTTTT. The encoded protein is CAISRDRGTGELFF.

The chain joins TRBV10-2 to TRBJ2-7; TRBD1 might be the D (5 bases). The ends were cut back, 2 bases at V and 0 bases at J, with 8 bases in the middle. Germline CDR1 WSHSY, CDR2 SAAADI. The CDR3 is made up of 14 amino acids. The DNA for the CDR3 is TGCGCCAGCAGTGAGCAGGGTAACTCCTACGAGCAGTACTTC. Amino acids: CASSEQGNSYEQYF.

The genes are TRBV7-2 and TRBJ2-5; 8 positions match TRBD1. This CDR3 comprises 16 residues. The V gene's germline CDR1 is SGHTA and CDR2 FQGNSA. With 5 bases clipped from V and 1 base from J, the junction kept 9 bases outside the gene matches. The CDR3, as DNA: TGTGCCAGCAGCCGGAATCGAGGACAGGGCCAAGAGACCCAGTACTTC. Amino acid sequence: CASSRNRGQGQETQYF.

This chain joins TRBV6-2 or TRBV6-3 and TRBJ1-1, with 8 bases lining up with TRBD1. CDR1 and CDR2 (germline): MNHEY, SVGEGT. This CDR3 spans 15 amino acids. The V and J ends lost 2 bases and 5 bases, in that order; junction bases with no gene match: 7. The CDR3 reads CASSYSGRGPTEAFF. Here the CDR3 DNA reads TGTGCCAGCAGTTACAGTGGCAGGGGGCCTACTGAAGCTTTCTTT.

The chain has TRBV7-7 and TRBJ2-1, with TRBD2 matching 13 bases. The CDR3 totals 16 residues. Germline loops: CDR1 SSHAT, CDR2 FNYEAQ (reference sequence). The V and J ends lost 5 bases and 5 bases, in that order; junction bases with no gene match: 6. The CDR3 sequence: CASSRLTSGGHNEQFF. The CDR3 nucleotides are TGTGCCAGCAGCCGACTGACTAGCGGGGGGCACAATGAGCAGTTCTTC.

CDR3 sequence: CASSSLNLWDRDYNEQFF. The CDR3 nucleotides are TGCGCCAGCAGCTCCCTCAATCTATGGGACAGGGACTACAATGAGCAGTTCTTC. This chain joins TRBV5-1 and TRBJ2-1, with 9 positions matching TRBD1. The germline V gene encodes CDR1 SGHRS and CDR2 YFSETQ. V shed 3 bases and J 3 bases; nucleotides not matched to a gene: 13. This CDR3 contains 18 residues.

Only one count was recorded for this clone. The V call is TRBV10-3, the J call TRBJ2-7; 7 bases match TRBD1. CDR3 length equals 13 residues. Germline CDR1 reads ENHRY; CDR2 reads SYGVKD. The J segment lost 2 bases and the V segment lost 7 bases, leaving 5 bases of the junction unmatched. The DNA for the CDR3 is TGTGCCATCAAAACAGGGGATCCCTACGAGCAGTACTTC. Residues: CAIKTGDPYEQYF.

The chain carries TRBV4-3 and TRBJ1-2; 7 bases match TRBD1. The germline gives CDR1 LGHNA, CDR2 YSLEER. There are 14 residues in the CDR3. Trimming took 6 bases from V and 6 from J; bases not matched to a gene: 10. This chain's CDR3 is CASRRQGDGDGYTF. DNA for the CDR3: TGCGCCAGCAGGCGGCAGGGGGATGGGGATGGCTACACCTTC.

The gene calls are TRBV11-2 and TRBJ2-1; D is perhaps TRBD2 (6 bases). The ends were cut back, 1 base at V and 6 bases at J, with 10 bases in the middle. This CDR3 is built from 14 residues. CDR1 is SGHAT and CDR2 is FQNNGV in the germline V gene. CDR3 bases: TGTGCCAGCAGCTTAGTGGGCGGGGCCAATGAGCAGTTCTTC. This encodes CASSLVGGANEQFF.

The CDR3 DNA reads as TGTGCCAGCAGTGACACAGGGATCAATCAGCCCCAGCATTTT. Its protein is CASSDTGINQPQHF. The chain employs TRBV2 and TRBJ1-5; D might be TRBD1 (6 bases). Between the trimmed V and J ends, which lost 3 bases and 3 bases, there was a span of 9 bases. Germline V gene lookup returns CDR1 SNHLY and CDR2 FYNNEI. The CDR3 spans 14 residues.

The rearrangement links TRBV20-1 to TRBJ2-3; 7 nucleotides line up with TRBD2. Germline values: CDR1 DFQATT, CDR2 SNEGSKA (reference sequence). The CDR3 is 15 amino acids. Losses at the gene ends were 3 bases for V and 1 base for J; bases not matched to a gene: 7. The CDR3 DNA reads TGCAGTGCTAGTCGCCCGGCGGGGGGCACAGATACGCAGTATTTT. As protein: CSASRPAGGTDTQYF.

This chain links TRBV5-1 with TRBJ2-3; 9 positions match TRBD1. V gave up 4 bases and J gave up 3 bases; unmatched junction bases: 6. This CDR3 is 15 amino acids long. From germline, CDR1 is SGHRS and CDR2 YFSETQ. CDR3 residues: CASSPWTGETDTQYF. The CDR3, as DNA: TGCGCCAGCAGCCCCTGGACAGGGGAGACAGATACGCAGTATTTT.

In the case of this clone: The junction differs from germline at one of its ends, possibly a read error. The V gene is TRBV3-1 (or the pseudogene TRBV3-2), the J gene TRBJ2-6; D possibly corresponds to TRBD1 (8 bases). The CDR3 is made up of 14 amino acids. CDR1 LGHDT and CDR2 YNNKEL come from the germline V gene (reference sequence). DNA for the CDR3: TGTGCCAGCAGCCACTACAGGGGGGGCAACGTCCTGACTTTC. Translating it yields CASSHYRGGNVLTF.

The gene calls are TRBV27 and TRBJ1-2; D is unresolved. The CDR3 length is 12 residues. The V gene lost 11 bases and the J gene lost 4 bases, with 14 bases spanning the gap. CDR1 is MNHEY and CDR2 is SMNVEV in the germline V gene (reference sequence). Here the CDR3 reads CAARAGGYGYTF. The CDR3 DNA is TGTGCCGCGAGAGCCGGTGGCTATGGCTACACCTTC.

The V call is TRBV5-4, the J call TRBJ1-1; 8 bases match TRBD1. This CDR3 has 14 amino acids. With 6 bases clipped from V and 5 bases from J, the junction kept 9 bases outside the gene matches. Germline V gene data show CDR1 as SGHNT and CDR2 as YYREEE (reference sequence). The CDR3 DNA reads TGTGCCAGCACCCCCCGGACAGGGTGGACTGAAGCTTTCTTT. Translating gives CASTPRTGWTEAFF.

The chain joins TRBV19 to TRBJ1-5; maybe TRBD1 (5 bases). Trimming shortened V by 4 bases and J by 0 bases, and 7 bases separated the two germline ends. The CDR3 runs 14 residues. The germline V gene encodes CDR1 LNHDA and CDR2 SQIVND (reference sequence). Here the CDR3 DNA reads TGTGCCAGTAGTAGGACAAATAGCAATCAGCCCCAGCATTTT. It encodes CASSRTNSNQPQHF.

J is TRBJ2-2 and V is TRBV19; weak D call: TRBD1 (5 bases). V lost 3 bases to trimming and J lost 4 bases, with 9 bases between them. The CDR3 runs 14 residues. Germline V CDR1 and CDR2: LNHDA, SQIVND (reference sequence). DNA of the CDR3: TGTGCCAGTAGTATTACAGGTCCCACCGGGGAGCTGTTTTTT. Residues: CASSITGPTGELFF. Full variable domain (remainder filled in from reference TRBV19 and TRBJ2-2): DGGITQSPKYLFRKEGQNVTLSCEQNLNHDAMYWYRQDPGQGLRLIYYSQIVNDFQKGDIAEGYSVSREKKESFPLTVTSAQKNPTAFYLCASSITGPTGELFFGEGSRLTVL.

The chain has TRBV7-3 and TRBJ2-5; 9 bases line up with TRBD1. CDR3 length: 14 amino acids. V lost 4 bases to trimming and J lost 6 bases; unmatched junction nucleotides: 6. CDR1 is SGHTA and CDR2 is FQGTGA in the germline V gene. The CDR3 loop reads CASSSGTGIKTQYF. CDR3 DNA sequence: TGTGCCAGCAGCTCCGGGACAGGGATTAAGACCCAGTACTTC.

The genes are TRBV7-2 and TRBJ2-7; a possible D gene is TRBD1 (5 bases). V shed 2 bases and J shed 1 base, with 9 bases lying between them. The CDR3 is 14 amino acids. Per germline, CDR1 SGHTA and CDR2 FQGNSA. DNA of the CDR3: TGTGCCAGCAGCTTAATGGACACTTCCTACGAGCAGTACTTC. Protein: CASSLMDTSYEQYF.

Only one count was recorded for this clone. The rearrangement joins TRBV19 to TRBJ1-6; possibly TRBD1 for D (5 bases). V was clipped by 0 bases and J by 8 bases, with 11 bases between them. The CDR3 is 15 residues long. Per the germline V gene, CDR1 is LNHDA and CDR2 is SQIVND (reference sequence). The CDR3 protein is CASSIEVGRDSPLHF. CDR3 DNA: TGTGCCAGTAGTATAGAGGTGGGGCGAGATTCACCCCTCCACTTT.

This chain links TRBV12-3 or TRBV12-4 with TRBJ1-5; possible D gene TRBD1, 5 bases. There are 13 residues in the CDR3. V was cut by 2 bases and J by 9 bases, with 11 bases left in between. The CDR3 sequence is CASSLPGVRPQHF. The CDR3 region has the DNA TGTGCCAGCAGTTTACCGGGGGTTCGGCCCCAGCATTTT.

The chain links TRBV19 to TRBJ1-1; D uncertain. V was clipped by 3 bases and J by 0 bases, with 11 bases between them. This CDR3 is 15 amino acids long. CDR1 is LNHDA and CDR2 is SQIVND in the germline V gene (reference sequence). The CDR3 reads CASSMNIRMNTEAFF. The DNA for the CDR3 is TGTGCCAGTAGTATGAACATAAGAATGAACACTGAAGCTTTCTTT.

V is TRBV7-2 and J is TRBJ2-1, with 7 bases identical to TRBD2. Trimming cost V 1 base and J 0 bases; bases outside gene matches: 6. CDR1 SGHTA and CDR2 FQGNSA come from the germline V gene. This CDR3 contains 17 residues. In DNA form, the CDR3 reads TGTGCCAGCAGCTTAGAGGTCGGGGGGAGCTCCTACAATGAGCAGTTCTTC. Translated: CASSLEVGGSSYNEQFF. Complete variable domain (other parts from reference TRBV7-2 and TRBJ2-1): GAGVSQSPSNKVTEKGKDVELRCDPISGHTALYWYRQSLGQGLEFLIYFQGNSAPDKSGLPSDRFSAERTGGSVSTLTIQRTQQEDSAVYLCASSLEVGGSSYNEQFFGPGTRLTVL.

This clone was seen once. The gene calls are TRBV18 and TRBJ1-1, with TRBD1 matching 11 bases. Germline V lookup: CDR1 KGHSH, CDR2 LQKENI. The CDR3 is made up of 14 amino acids. V was pared by 6 bases and J by 3 bases, with 3 bases of the junction left unmatched. CDR3 in amino acids: CASSGQGAHTEAFF. The CDR3 region has the DNA TGTGCCAGCTCCGGACAGGGGGCGCACACTGAAGCTTTCTTT.

V and J are TRBV18 and TRBJ1-2; 9 bases align to TRBD1. The CDR3 is 18 amino acids. Looked up from germline, CDR1 is KGHSH and CDR2 is LQKENI. Trimming at V came to 2 bases and at J to 3 bases, leaving 13 bases not matched to a gene. CDR3 sequence: CASSPNRPGTGTHYGYTF. CDR3 coding DNA: TGTGCCAGCTCACCAAATAGACCCGGGACAGGGACCCACTATGGCTACACCTTC.

The rearrangement uses TRBV27 and TRBJ1-6; D might be TRBD1 (5 bases). Between the trimmed V and J ends, which lost 5 bases and 10 bases, there was a span of 12 bases. This CDR3 is 13 amino acids long. Germline V lookup: CDR1 MNHEY, CDR2 SMNVEV (reference sequence). The CDR3 DNA reads as TGTGCCAGCAGTAGAAGGGAGGGGTCACCCCTCCACTTT. Translated, it gives CASSRREGSPLHF.

This clone was detected many times. The chain recombines TRBV7-9 with TRBJ1-5, with 10 bases identical to TRBD1. The junction had 5 bases not matched to a gene; V was cut back by 4 bases and J by 5 bases. The germline gives CDR1 SEHNR, CDR2 FQNEAQ (reference sequence). This CDR3 region has 15 residues. The CDR3 here is CASSSPGQGHQPQHF. The CDR3 nucleotides read TGTGCCAGCAGCTCACCGGGACAGGGGCATCAGCCCCAGCATTTT.